This T cell receptor (beta chain) was recorded in a study of T and B cells in COVID-19 patients. On the study more broadly: Recovered patients mostly had mild to moderate COVID-19 managed as outpatients. At median age roughly 35 years, recovered patients were younger than active-infection patients at just over 65. Regarding the study as a whole: At recovery TRB diversity and richness exceeded healthy donors, after highly clonal active COVID-19 repertoires.

BIOMED2 TRB-A/B primer pools were used in multiplex TRB PCR. TCRdb reprocessed the multiplex PCR reads via MiXCR and lists one record per CDR3 protein. The table lists thousands of distinct CDR3 sequences, about a fifth of them singletons. This clonotype has ten or more counts. What it recognizes is unknown. Blood genomic DNA input for TRB amplification was about 240-550 ng. Input material: blood. The clonotype originates from a human donor with active COVID-19.

The chain's CDR3 is CASSYSIRGTEAFF. Written as DNA, the CDR3 is TGTGCCAGCAGTTACTCGATACGGGGCACTGAAGCTTTCTTT. This chain joins TRBV6-5 and TRBJ1-1; D unclear. V lost 0 bases and J lost 4, with 9 bases in between. Germline CDR1 reads MNHEY; CDR2 reads SVGAGI. This CDR3 is 14 amino acids long.